This T cell receptor (beta chain) is from a study of T cell responses to AZD1222 COVID-19 vaccine. Study results and limitations: Close to half of spike-specific TCRs reportedly recognize unmutated variant regions. The study sampled repertoires only after the peak T cell response. The donor group comprised mostly white British people and more females; the analysis possibly underestimated clonal diversity.

Notes on this clone: Its antigen is currently unknown.

With 6 bases clipped from V and 2 bases from J, the junction kept 6 bases outside the gene matches. From germline, CDR1 is SGHTA and CDR2 FQGTGA. The length of the CDR3 is 15 residues. Data came from immunoSEQ multiplex PCR; TCRdb stores just in-frame clones and leaves some out. The sample lists 100,000 or so clones, around 94% occurring once. The specimen comprised peripheral blood, sampled on day 0 of AZD1222 vaccination. The chain uses TRBV7-3 and TRBJ1-5; 8 bases match TRBD1. The source is an adult in good health. CDR3 loop: CASSPGGAGNQPQHF. The CDR3 DNA reads TGTGCCAGCAGTCCAGGGGGCGCGGGCAATCAGCCCCAGCATTTT.